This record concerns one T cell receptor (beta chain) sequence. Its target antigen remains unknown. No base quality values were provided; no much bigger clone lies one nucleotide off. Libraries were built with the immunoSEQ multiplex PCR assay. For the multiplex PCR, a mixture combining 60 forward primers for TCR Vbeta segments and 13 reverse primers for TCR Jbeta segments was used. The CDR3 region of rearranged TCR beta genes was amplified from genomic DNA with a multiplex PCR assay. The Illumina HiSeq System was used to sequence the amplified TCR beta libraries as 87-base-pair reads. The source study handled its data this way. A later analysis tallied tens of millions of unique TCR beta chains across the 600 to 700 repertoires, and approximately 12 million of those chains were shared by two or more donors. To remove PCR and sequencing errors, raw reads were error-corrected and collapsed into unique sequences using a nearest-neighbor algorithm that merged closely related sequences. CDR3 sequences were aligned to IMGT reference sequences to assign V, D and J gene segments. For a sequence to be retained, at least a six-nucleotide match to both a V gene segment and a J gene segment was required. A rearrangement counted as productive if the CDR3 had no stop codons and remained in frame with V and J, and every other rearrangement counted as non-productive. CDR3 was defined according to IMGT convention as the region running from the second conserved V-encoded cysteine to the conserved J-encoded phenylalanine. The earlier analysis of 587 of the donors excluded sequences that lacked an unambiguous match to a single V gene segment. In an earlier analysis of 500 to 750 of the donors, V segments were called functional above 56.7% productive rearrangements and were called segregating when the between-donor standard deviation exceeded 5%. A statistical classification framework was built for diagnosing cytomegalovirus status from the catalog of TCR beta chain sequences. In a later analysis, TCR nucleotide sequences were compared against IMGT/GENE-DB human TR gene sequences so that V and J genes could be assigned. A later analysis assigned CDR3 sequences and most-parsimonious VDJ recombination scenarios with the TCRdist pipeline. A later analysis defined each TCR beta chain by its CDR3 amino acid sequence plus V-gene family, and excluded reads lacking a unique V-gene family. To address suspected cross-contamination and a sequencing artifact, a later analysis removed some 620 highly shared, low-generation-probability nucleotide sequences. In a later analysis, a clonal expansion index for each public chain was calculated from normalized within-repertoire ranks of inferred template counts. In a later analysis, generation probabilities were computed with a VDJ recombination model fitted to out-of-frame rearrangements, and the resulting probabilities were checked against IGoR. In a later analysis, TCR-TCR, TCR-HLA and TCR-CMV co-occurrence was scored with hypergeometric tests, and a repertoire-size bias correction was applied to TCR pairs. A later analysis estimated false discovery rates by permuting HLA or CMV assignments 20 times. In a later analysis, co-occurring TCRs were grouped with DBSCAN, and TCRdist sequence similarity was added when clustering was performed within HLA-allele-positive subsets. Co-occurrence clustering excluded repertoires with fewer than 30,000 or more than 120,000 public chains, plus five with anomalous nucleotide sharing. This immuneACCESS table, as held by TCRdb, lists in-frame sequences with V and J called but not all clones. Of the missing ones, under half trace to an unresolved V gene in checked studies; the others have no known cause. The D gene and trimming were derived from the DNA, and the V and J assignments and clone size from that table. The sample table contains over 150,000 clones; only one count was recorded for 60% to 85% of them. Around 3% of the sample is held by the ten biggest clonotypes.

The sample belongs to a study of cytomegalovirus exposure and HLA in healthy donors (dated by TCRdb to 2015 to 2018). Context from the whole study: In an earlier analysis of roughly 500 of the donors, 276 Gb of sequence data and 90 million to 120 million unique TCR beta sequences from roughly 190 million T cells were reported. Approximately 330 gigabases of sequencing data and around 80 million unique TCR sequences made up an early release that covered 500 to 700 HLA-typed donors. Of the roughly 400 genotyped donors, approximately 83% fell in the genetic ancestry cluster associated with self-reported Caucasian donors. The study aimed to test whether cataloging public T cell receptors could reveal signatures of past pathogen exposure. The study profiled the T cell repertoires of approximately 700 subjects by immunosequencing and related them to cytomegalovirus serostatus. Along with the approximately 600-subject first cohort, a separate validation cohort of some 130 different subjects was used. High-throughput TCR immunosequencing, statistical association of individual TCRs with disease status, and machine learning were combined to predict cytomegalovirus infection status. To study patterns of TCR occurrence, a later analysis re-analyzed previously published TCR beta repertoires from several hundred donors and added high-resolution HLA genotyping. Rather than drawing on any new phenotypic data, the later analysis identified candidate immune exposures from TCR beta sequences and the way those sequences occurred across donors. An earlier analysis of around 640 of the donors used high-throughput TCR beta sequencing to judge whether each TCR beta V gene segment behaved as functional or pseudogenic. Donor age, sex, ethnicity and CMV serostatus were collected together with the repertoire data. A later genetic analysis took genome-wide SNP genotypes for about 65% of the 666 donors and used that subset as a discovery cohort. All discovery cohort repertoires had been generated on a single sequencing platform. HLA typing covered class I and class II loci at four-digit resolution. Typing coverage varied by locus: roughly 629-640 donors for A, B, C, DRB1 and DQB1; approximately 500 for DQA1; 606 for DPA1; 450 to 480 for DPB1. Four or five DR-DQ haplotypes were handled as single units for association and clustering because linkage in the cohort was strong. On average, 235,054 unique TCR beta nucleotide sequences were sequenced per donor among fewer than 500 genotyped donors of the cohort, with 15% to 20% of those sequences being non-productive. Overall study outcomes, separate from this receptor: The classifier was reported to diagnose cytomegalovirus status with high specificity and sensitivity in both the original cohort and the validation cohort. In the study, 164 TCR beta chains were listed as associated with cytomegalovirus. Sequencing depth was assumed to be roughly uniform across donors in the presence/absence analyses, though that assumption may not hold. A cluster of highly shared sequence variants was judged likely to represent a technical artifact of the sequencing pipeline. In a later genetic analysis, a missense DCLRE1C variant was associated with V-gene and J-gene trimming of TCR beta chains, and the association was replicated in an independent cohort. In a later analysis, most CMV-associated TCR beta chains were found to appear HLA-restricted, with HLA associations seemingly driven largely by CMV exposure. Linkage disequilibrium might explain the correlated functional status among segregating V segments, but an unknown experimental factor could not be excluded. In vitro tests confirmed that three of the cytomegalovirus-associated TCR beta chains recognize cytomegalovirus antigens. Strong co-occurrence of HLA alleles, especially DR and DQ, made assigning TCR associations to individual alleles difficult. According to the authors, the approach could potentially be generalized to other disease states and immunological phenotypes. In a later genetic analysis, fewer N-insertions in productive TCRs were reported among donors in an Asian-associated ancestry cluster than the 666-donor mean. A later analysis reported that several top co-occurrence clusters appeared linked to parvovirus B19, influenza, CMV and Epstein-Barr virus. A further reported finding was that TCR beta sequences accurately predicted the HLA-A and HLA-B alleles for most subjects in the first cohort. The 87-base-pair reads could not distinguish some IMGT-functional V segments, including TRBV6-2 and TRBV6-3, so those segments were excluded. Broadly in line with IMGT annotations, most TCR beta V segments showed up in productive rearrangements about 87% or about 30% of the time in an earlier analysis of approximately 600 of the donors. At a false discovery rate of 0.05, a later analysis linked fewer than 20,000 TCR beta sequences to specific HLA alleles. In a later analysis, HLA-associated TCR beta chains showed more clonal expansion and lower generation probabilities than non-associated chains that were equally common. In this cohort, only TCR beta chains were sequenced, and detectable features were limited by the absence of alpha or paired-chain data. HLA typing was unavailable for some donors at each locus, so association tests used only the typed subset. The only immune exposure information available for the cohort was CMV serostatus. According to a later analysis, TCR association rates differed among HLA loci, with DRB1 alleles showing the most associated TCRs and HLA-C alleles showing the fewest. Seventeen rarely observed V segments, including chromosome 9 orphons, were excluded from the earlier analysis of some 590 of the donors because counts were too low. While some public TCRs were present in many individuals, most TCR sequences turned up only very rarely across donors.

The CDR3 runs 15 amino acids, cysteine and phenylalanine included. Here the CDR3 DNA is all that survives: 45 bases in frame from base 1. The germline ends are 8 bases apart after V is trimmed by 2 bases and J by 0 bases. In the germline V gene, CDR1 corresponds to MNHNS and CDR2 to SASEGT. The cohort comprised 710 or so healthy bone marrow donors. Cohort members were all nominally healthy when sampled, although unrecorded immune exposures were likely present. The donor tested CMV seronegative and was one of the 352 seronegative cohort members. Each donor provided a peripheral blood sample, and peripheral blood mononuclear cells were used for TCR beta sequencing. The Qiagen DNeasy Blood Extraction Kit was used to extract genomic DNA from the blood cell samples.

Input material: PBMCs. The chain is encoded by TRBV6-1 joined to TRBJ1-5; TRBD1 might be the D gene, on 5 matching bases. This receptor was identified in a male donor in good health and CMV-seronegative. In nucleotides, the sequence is TGTGCCAGCAGTGAATATGGGGCTAGCAATCAGCCCCAGCATTTT. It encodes CASSEYGASNQPQHF.